These T cell receptor beta chains were read from a single sample in a study of T cell changes during pregnancy in multiple sclerosis. This table comes from immunoSEQ multiplex PCR, and its TCRdb copy is limited to in-frame clones, with some not included. Among about 29,000 clones listed, about 93% were seen once. The specimen comprised CD8+ T cells from peripheral blood mononuclear cells, sampled before pregnancy. Receptors were obtained from a female donor with multiple sclerosis, enrolled in a pregnancy study. Each CDR3 is given with its conserved first and last residue. A D gene is named only where the DNA matches it firmly. Some rows have no size entry. The others give once, few or many, or a class for an expanded clone.

TRBD2 | TRBJ2-3 | TRBV5-8 | - | TGTGCCAGCAGCCGGACTAGCGGCCTATCTAGCACAGATACGCAGTATTTT | CASSRTSGLSSTDTQYF
- | TRBJ2-1 | TRBV13 | once | TGTGCCAGCAGTCCTGTCATAGTTCATCACAATGAGCAGTTCTTC | CASSPVIVHHNEQFF
- | TRBJ1-1 | TRBV18 | - | TGTGCCAGCTCACCTGGACAGTTCACTGAAGCTTTCTTT | CASSPGQFTEAFF
TRBD2 | TRBJ2-7 | TRBV4-1 | once | TGCGCCAGCAGCCACCTAGCGGGGGTAGCCTACGAGCAGTACTTC | CASSHLAGVAYEQYF
TRBD1 | TRBJ1-2 | TRBV6-5 | - | TGTGCCAGCAGGGCGGGACAGGGTGTTGGCTACACCTTC | CASRAGQGVGYTF
TRBD2 | TRBJ2-2 | TRBV12-5 | - | TGTGCTAGTGGTCCCGATAGCGGGATAAACACCGGGGAGCTGTTTTTT | CASGPDSGINTGELFF
TRBD1 | TRBJ2-7 | TRBV28 | once | TGTGCCAGCAGGGGACAGTTCTCGTACAGGGAGCAGTACTTC | CASRGQFSYREQYF
TRBD2 | TRBJ2-5 | TRBV4-3 | - | TGCGCCAGCAGCCATCGACTAGCGGGAAATCAAGAGACCCAGTACTTC | CASSHRLAGNQETQYF
TRBD2 | TRBJ2-5 | TRBV4-3 | - | TGCGCCAGCAGCCAAGTCGTAGCGGGAGGGCTGGAAGAGACCCAGTACTTC | CASSQVVAGGLEETQYF
TRBD1 | TRBJ1-2 | TRBV18 | - | TGTGCCAGCTCCCGGGACAGTAACTATGGCTACACCTTC | CASSRDSNYGYTF
TRBD1 | TRBJ1-4 | TRBV27 | - | TGTGCCAGCAGAACAGGGGTTAATGAAAAACTGTTTTTT | CASRTGVNEKLFF
- | TRBJ2-2 | TRBV4-2 | once | TGTGCCAGCAGCCAACCGGAGGAGGGGAACACCGGGGAGCTGTTTTTT | CASSQPEEGNTGELFF
TRBD2 | TRBJ2-1 | TRBV18 | - | TGTGCCAGCTCACCACGGGGGGGGTCCTACAATGAGCAGTTCTTC | CASSPRGGSYNEQFF
TRBD2 | TRBJ2-1 | TRBV5-1 | - | TGCGCCAGCAGCGAGTCCGGGACTAGCGGGAGGTGGGAGCAGTTCTTC | CASSESGTSGRWEQFF
TRBD2 | TRBJ2-1 | TRBV7-2 | - | TGTGCCAGCAGCTTAGCTGGGGCGGGAGGTCTCTACAATGAGCAGTTCTTC | CASSLAGAGGLYNEQFF
TRBD1 | TRBJ1-2 | TRBV19 | - | TGTGCCAGTACCCAGTCCAGGGGGGACTATGGCTACACCTTC | CASTQSRGDYGYTF
- | TRBJ2-1 | TRBV20-1 | - | TGCCTTTGGAGGGACGGCAATGAGCAGTTCTTC | CLWRDGNEQFF
- | TRBJ2-2 | TRBV7-9 | - | TGTGCCAGCAGCTTAAAGTCGGGAGTCGAGACCGGGGAGCTGTTTTTT | CASSLKSGVETGELFF
TRBD2 | TRBJ2-1 | TRBV6-4 | - | TGTGCCAGCAGTGATGGGGTAGCGGGTCACAATGAGCAGTTCTTC | CASSDGVAGHNEQFF
TRBD2 | TRBJ2-1 | TRBV5-4 | few | TGTGCCAGCAGCTTGGAGGGACTAGAATATCGGAATGAGCAGTTCTTC | CASSLEGLEYRNEQFF
- | TRBJ2-5 | TRBV7-9 | - | TGTGCCAGCAGCCGCCGACAGGTTGGGGAGACCCAGTACTTC | CASSRRQVGETQYF
TRBD1 | TRBJ2-1 | TRBV10-3 | - | TGTGCCATCAGAGGACAGGGTGAAAATGAGCAGTTCTTC | CAIRGQGENEQFF
- | TRBJ2-3 | TRBV27 | - | TGTGCCAGCAGTTCGCGGACTCTGGCAGATACGCAGTATTTT | CASSSRTLADTQYF
TRBD1 | TRBJ1-1 | TRBV6-1 | - | TGTGCCAGCAGTTCCCGGGACAGGGGTCGCACTGAAGCTTTCTTT | CASSSRDRGRTEAFF
- | TRBJ2-5 | TRBV7-9 | - | TGTGCCAGCAGTCTGAGGGGGTTGAGCGAGACCCAGTACTTC | CASSLRGLSETQYF
TRBD1 | TRBJ2-7 | TRBV6-6 | - | TGTGCCAGCAGTTACTTTGGACAGGGGGCAGGAGAGCAGTACTTC | CASSYFGQGAGEQYF
- | TRBJ2-3 | TRBV4-1 | - | TGCGCCAGCAGCCAAGATTTCATCGAGGGAGATACGCAGTATTTT | CASSQDFIEGDTQYF
TRBD1 | TRBJ1-2 | TRBV6-1 | - | TGTGCCAGCAGTGAATGGCAGGGGGATGGCTACACCTTC | CASSEWQGDGYTF
TRBD1 | TRBJ2-7 | TRBV11-2 | - | TGTGCCAGCAGCCCTGGCGGGACAGGGTCCTACGAGCAGTACTTC | CASSPGGTGSYEQYF
TRBD1 | TRBJ2-5 | TRBV15 | - | TGTGCCACCAGCAGTGCCCGACAGGGAACAGAGACCCAGTACTTC | CATSSARQGTETQYF
- | TRBJ1-2 | TRBV5-1 | - | TGCGCCAGCAGCTTGGGGGGCGAAGGCTATGGCTACACCTTC | CASSLGGEGYGYTF
TRBD2 | TRBJ2-2 | TRBV7-9 | - | TGTGCCAGCAGCGGGGGGAGCGGGACGAACACCGGGGAGCTGTTTTTT | CASSGGSGTNTGELFF
- | TRBJ2-1 | TRBV9 | - | TGTGCCAGCAGCGTAGATAGCGGAAACTCCTACAATGAGCAGTTCTTC | CASSVDSGNSYNEQFF
TRBD2 | TRBJ2-1 | TRBV9 | once | TGTGCCAGCAGCGCCGGACTAGCGGGAGGGAACTACAATGAGCAGTTCTTC | CASSAGLAGGNYNEQFF
TRBD2 | TRBJ2-7 | TRBV6-1 | - | TGTGCCAGCAGTGAATATTCGGGCGGGAGTTTTTACGAGCAGTACTTC | CASSEYSGGSFYEQYF
- | TRBJ1-5 | TRBV7-2 | - | TGTGCCAGCAGCTTAGATGCAGGGGAAGATCAGCCCCAGCATTTT | CASSLDAGEDQPQHF
- | TRBJ2-7 | TRBV7-2 | - | TGTGCCAGCAGCCAAGAGGAGGGGAGCTCCTACGAGCAGTACTTC | CASSQEEGSSYEQYF
TRBD1 | TRBJ2-6 | TRBV19 | - | TGTGCCAGTAGTCACGACAGGGGCTCTGGGGCCAACGTCCTGACTTTC | CASSHDRGSGANVLTF
- | TRBJ1-2 | TRBV7-9 | - | TGTGCCAGCTCCGGGACACATTATGGCTACACCTTC | CASSGTHYGYTF
TRBD1 | TRBJ1-3 | TRBV13 | - | TGTGCCAGCAGCTTAAAGGCTACAGGGGCTGGAAACACCATATATTTT | CASSLKATGAGNTIYF
TRBD2 | TRBJ2-3 | TRBV19 | - | TGTGCCAGTAGTATGGGAGGGCGGGAGCCAGATACGCAGTATTTT | CASSMGGREPDTQYF
TRBD2 | TRBJ2-7 | TRBV6-5 | - | TGTGCCAGCAGTTACTGTCCCGGGACTAGTAATTGCGAGCAGTACTTC | CASSYCPGTSNCEQYF
- | TRBJ2-1 | TRBV29-1 | - | TGCAGCGTTGTGGGCAACAATGAGCAGTTCTTC | CSVVGNNEQFF
- | TRBJ2-1 | TRBV27 | - | TGTGCCACGCGGGTAGCAGGGGGGTCCAATGAGCAGTTCTTC | CATRVAGGSNEQFF
- | TRBJ1-1 | TRBV18 | - | TGTGCCAGCTCACCAGTCGGCGGGGACACTGAAGCTTTCTTT | CASSPVGGDTEAFF
- | TRBJ2-7 | TRBV25-1 | - | TGTGCCAGCAGTTCCCAGGCGTCTTCCTACGAGCAGTACTTC | CASSSQASSYEQYF
- | TRBJ2-1 | TRBV18 | - | TGTGCCAGCTCACCAATATCGGGGGTTCACTACAATGAGCAGTTCTTC | CASSPISGVHYNEQFF
TRBD2 | TRBJ2-1 | TRBV10-3 | - | TGTGCCATCAGTGAGCGGACTAGCGGGAGAGGGGGGATGAATGAGCAGTTCTTC | CAISERTSGRGGMNEQFF
TRBD1 | TRBJ1-1 | TRBV9 | - | TGTGCCAGCAGCACCGGACAGGGGAACACTGAAGCTTTCTTT | CASSTGQGNTEAFF
- | TRBJ2-7 | TRBV11-2 | - | TGTGCCAGCAGCTTAGATTTCAGGCAGTACTTC | CASSLDFRQYF
- | TRBJ2-5 | TRBV7-6 | - | TGTGCCAGCAGCCCTATCATCCGAGAGACCCAGTACTTC | CASSPIIRETQYF
TRBD1 | TRBJ2-5 | TRBV5-5 | - | TGTGCCAGCAGCCCCGGTGCCGGGACAGAAAAAGAGACCCAGTACTTC | CASSPGAGTEKETQYF
- | TRBJ1-1 | TRBV7-9 | - | TGTGCCAGCAGCGTAACAAGGGGAAACACTGAAGCTTTCTTT | CASSVTRGNTEAFF
TRBD1 | TRBJ2-3 | TRBV4-3 | - | TGCGCCAGCAGCCAAGTACCGGGACAGGGGGCAGATACGCAGTATTTT | CASSQVPGQGADTQYF
- | TRBJ1-2 | TRBV9 | - | TGTGCCAGCAGCGGAGAGGTTCTAGGTAGCTATGGCTACACCTTC | CASSGEVLGSYGYTF
TRBD2 | TRBJ2-7 | TRBV7-2 | - | TGTGCCAGCAGCCGTCGCGGGACTAGCGGGAGCCCCTCCTACGAGCAGTACTTC | CASSRRGTSGSPSYEQYF
- | TRBJ1-4 | TRBV6-5 | - | TGTGCCAGCAGTTACAGGGGTCCTAATGAAAAACTGTTTTTT | CASSYRGPNEKLFF